This entry is about one T cell receptor beta chain. Other DNA sequences within the sample encode an identical CDR3. The data originate from a study of blood T cell repertoires in COVID-19. This CDR3 comprises 13 residues. Deletions cut 1 base from V and 1 base from J, with 4 bases between. Germline CDR1 reads LGHDT; CDR2 reads YNNKEL (reference sequence). TCRdb's table, derived via immunoSEQ multiplex PCR, lists solely in-frame clones and lacks some. This repertoire shows about 210,000 clones, roughly four fifths found once; its top ten account for approximately 8%. The sequence derives from a woman older than 75 with COVID-19, enrolled during active disease. The chain carries TRBV3-1 (or the pseudogene TRBV3-2) and TRBJ1-1; no clear D gene. Specimen: peripheral blood. The CDR3 bases are TGTGCCAGCAGCCAAGTTCAGAACACTGAAGCTTTCTTT. Protein sequence: CASSQVQNTEAFF.